These T cell receptor beta chains were read from a single sample in a study of T cell repertoires in cytomegalovirus infection. TCRdb ran MiXCR on the reads and lists one entry per CDR3 protein. This repertoire shows roughly 500,000 distinct CDR3 sequences, approximately 46% found once; its top ten account for 40% to 50%. These receptors' targets are unknown. Sequenced here: cultured PBMCs, sampled from culture after CMV antigen stimulation. The receptor source for this set is a human donor in good health (CMV status not recorded). Some clones in this sample may be carry-over from other donors' samples. The CDR3 runs from the conserved cysteine through the conserved F or W. The D gene is left open where the match is weak. The listing skips clone size in some rows; elsewhere it reads once, few, many or a size class.

TRBV4-3,TRBD2,TRBJ2-7,.,CASSQERGAYEQYF,TGCGCCAGCAGCCAAGAGCGGGGGGCTTACGAGCAGTACTTC
TRBV18,.,TRBJ2-7,.,CASSPGVDYEQYF,TGTGCCAGCTCACCCGGGGTAGACTACGAGCAGTACTTC
TRBV4-1,TRBD1,TRBJ1-1,.,CASSLGQGILRENTEAFF,TGCGCCAGCAGCCTCGGACAGGGGATATTGCGGGAGAACACTGAAGCTTTCTTT
TRBV27,TRBD2,TRBJ2-7,.,CASRPGLAGGGEQYF,TGTGCCAGCAGACCCGGACTAGCGGGAGGGGGTGAGCAGTACTTC
TRBV7-2,.,TRBJ2-1,few,CASSGGYEQFF,TGTGCCAGCAGCGGAGGGTATGAGCAGTTCTTC
TRBV19,.,TRBJ1-3,few,CASRFGSGNTIYF,TGTGCCAGTCGATTTGGTAGTGGAAACACCATATATTTT
TRBV6-1,.,TRBJ1-2,.,CASSTQGRTGYTF,TGTGCCAGCAGTACACAGGGTAGGACTGGCTACACCTTC
TRBV7-9,TRBD2,TRBJ2-1,few,CASSLWPSGKYNEQFF,TGTGCCAGCAGCTTATGGCCTAGCGGGAAATACAATGAGCAGTTCTTC
TRBV6-1,.,TRBJ1-5,.,CASSEALGYSNQPQHF,TGTGCCAGCAGTGAAGCGCTGGGATATAGCAATCAGCCCCAGCATTTT
TRBV7-2,TRBD1,TRBJ2-5,.,CASSLELGTGKETQYF,TGTGCCAGCAGCTTAGAATTGGGGACAGGGAAAGAGACCCAGTACTTC
TRBV20-1,.,TRBJ2-3,few,CSARGSGRDTQYF,TGCAGTGCTAGAGGGTCAGGGCGGGATACGCAGTATTTT